This paragraph reports one T cell receptor beta chain. Its antigen is as yet unknown. Losses at the gene ends were 2 bases for V and 4 bases for J; bases not matched to a gene: 5. This CDR3 has 15 residues. The germline V gene has CDR1 SGDLS and CDR2 YYNGEE. Sequencing used immunoSEQ multiplex PCR; TCRdb keeps in-frame clones, though not all of them. This table has around 31,000 clones, around 73% appearing once. This sample is part of a study of a mutant IDH1 vaccine in newly diagnosed glioma. As to time point: week 35, safety follow-up. It was 300 ug of mutant IDH1 20-mer peptide that made up each vaccine dose, given with topical imiquimod.

The sequencing here drew on PBMCs, taken from a glioma patient whose treatment included an IDH1 peptide vaccine. The gene calls are TRBV9 and TRBJ2-2; 7 nucleotides line up with TRBD1. This TCR was recovered from a woman between 40 and 50 years old with glioma. CDR3 nucleotides: TGTGCCAGCAGCGTCGGACAGGAAACCACCGGGGAGCTGTTTTTT. It codes for CASSVGQETTGELFF. Using reference TRBV9 and TRBJ2-2 for the parts outside the CDR3, the full variable domain is DSGVTQTPKHLITATGQRVTLRCSPRSGDLSVYWYQQSLDQGLQFLIQYYNGEERAKGNILERFSAQQFPDLHSELNLSSLELGDSALYFCASSVGQETTGELFFGEGSRLTVL.